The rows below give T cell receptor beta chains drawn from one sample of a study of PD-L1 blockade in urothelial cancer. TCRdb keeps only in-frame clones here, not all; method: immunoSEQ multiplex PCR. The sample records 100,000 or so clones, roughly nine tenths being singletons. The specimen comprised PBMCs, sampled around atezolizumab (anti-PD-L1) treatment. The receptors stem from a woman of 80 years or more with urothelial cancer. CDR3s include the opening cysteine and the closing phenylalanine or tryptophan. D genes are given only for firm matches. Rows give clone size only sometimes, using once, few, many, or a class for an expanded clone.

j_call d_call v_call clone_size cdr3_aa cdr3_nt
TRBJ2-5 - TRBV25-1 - CASSEFRGSETQYF TGTGCCAGCAGTGAATTTAGGGGAAGCGAGACCCAGTACTTC
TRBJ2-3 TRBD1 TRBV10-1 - CASSAQGEYTDTQYF TGCGCCAGCAGCGCCCAGGGGGAATACACAGATACGCAGTATTTT
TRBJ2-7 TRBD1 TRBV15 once CATSRDRGVGEQYF TGTGCCACCAGCAGGGACAGGGGCGTAGGGGAGCAGTACTTC
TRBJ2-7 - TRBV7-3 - CASSPQAGSLYEQYF TGTGCCAGCAGCCCCCAGGCGGGGTCTCTCTACGAGCAGTACTTC
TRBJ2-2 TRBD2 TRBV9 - CASSPPGGSRNTGELFF TGTGCCAGCAGCCCTCCGGGGGGTTCTCGTAACACCGGGGAGCTGTTTTTT
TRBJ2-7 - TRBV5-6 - CASSLAGVHEQYF TGTGCCAGCAGCTTGGCAGGGGTCCACGAGCAGTACTTC
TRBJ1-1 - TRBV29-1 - CSVTGSVEAFF TGCAGCGTTACAGGTTCGGTTGAAGCTTTCTTT
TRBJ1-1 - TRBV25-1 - CASRGHRTQNTEAFF TGTGCCAGCAGAGGCCACAGGACCCAGAACACTGAAGCTTTCTTT
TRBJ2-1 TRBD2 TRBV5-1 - CASSPGTSGSPGYNEQFF TGCGCCAGCAGCCCCGGGACTAGCGGGTCTCCGGGGTACAATGAGCAGTTCTTC
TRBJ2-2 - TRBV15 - CATSRGQSRELFF TGTGCCACCAGCAGGGGGCAGAGCCGGGAGCTGTTTTTT
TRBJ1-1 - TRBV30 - CAWSAPRLDYYTEAFF TGTGCCTGGAGTGCCCCACGCTTAGACTACTACACTGAAGCTTTCTTT
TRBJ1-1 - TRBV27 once CASSQERGGEAFF TGTGCCAGCAGTCAGGAAAGGGGTGGTGAAGCTTTCTTT
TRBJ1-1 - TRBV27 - CASSLSTGTEAFF TGTGCCAGCAGTTTATCGACGGGGACTGAAGCTTTCTTT
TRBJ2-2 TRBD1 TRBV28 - CASSHQGALTGELFF TGTGCCAGCAGCCACCAGGGGGCGCTCACCGGGGAGCTGTTTTTT
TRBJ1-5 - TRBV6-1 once CASIDSHYSNQPQHF TGTGCCAGCATAGACAGCCATTATAGCAATCAGCCCCAGCATTTT
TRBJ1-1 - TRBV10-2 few CASTSTANTEAFF TGCGCCAGCACCTCGACAGCGAACACTGAAGCTTTCTTT
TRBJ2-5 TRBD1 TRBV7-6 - CASSLATGGGEETQYF TGTGCCAGCAGCTTAGCGACAGGGGGAGGGGAAGAGACCCAGTACTTC
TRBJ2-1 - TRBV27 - CASSLTGVHEQFF TGTGCCAGCAGTTTAACGGGGGTCCATGAGCAGTTCTTC
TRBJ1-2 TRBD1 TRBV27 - CASSDTGGRGYTF TGTGCCAGCAGTGACACAGGGGGCCGAGGCTACACCTTC
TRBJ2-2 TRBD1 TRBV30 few CASPLDRGIAGELFF TGTGCCTCCCCCTTAGACAGGGGCATTGCCGGGGAGCTGTTTTTT
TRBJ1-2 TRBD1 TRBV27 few CASRQGALGYTF TGTGCCAGCAGACAGGGGGCGCTTGGCTACACCTTC
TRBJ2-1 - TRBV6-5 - CASTHLGAEQFF TGTGCCAGCACCCACCTGGGGGCTGAGCAGTTCTTC
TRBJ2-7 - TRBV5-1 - CASSLDTGKPSYEQYF TGCGCCAGCAGCTTAGATACAGGGAAACCTTCCTACGAGCAGTACTTC
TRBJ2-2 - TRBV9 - CASESGRNTGELFF TGTGCCAGCGAGTCAGGGCGGAACACCGGGGAGCTGTTTTTT